The 23 T cell receptor beta chains below were found in one sample sequenced in a study of shared clonotypes between healthy human individuals. This table comes from immunoSEQ multiplex PCR, and its TCRdb copy is limited to in-frame clones, with some not included. The sample holds 650,000 to 750,000 clones; less than 80% are singletons and the top ten take approximately 1.8%. The sample comprised memory CD4+ T cells sorted from blood. As to subset: CD45RA-negative fraction. The receptors shown here come from a woman in her thirties in good health.

V usage is TRBV7-6 and J usage is TRBJ1-2, with TRBD1 matching 9 bases. Trimming took 5 bases from V and 2 from J; bases not matched to a gene: 9. The CDR3 covers 16 residues. CDR1 SGHVS and CDR2 FNYEAQ come from the germline V gene. CDR3: CASSPLRDRVNYGYTF. CDR3 bases: TGTGCCAGCAGCCCCCTAAGGGACAGGGTCAACTATGGCTACACCTTC.

The V call is TRBV20-1, the J call TRBJ2-3; 7 bases match TRBD2. The J segment lost 4 bases and the V segment lost 5 bases, leaving 0 bases of the junction unmatched. Germline CDR1 and CDR2: DFQATT and SNEGSKA (reference sequence). The CDR3 runs to 11 residues. The CDR3 DNA follows: TGCAGTGCTGGACTAGCAGATACGCAGTATTTT. Its translation: CSAGLADTQYF.

The rearrangement uses TRBV5-1 and TRBJ1-4, with D hard to call. V was trimmed by 4 bases and J by 8 bases, leaving 21 bases between them. The CDR3 sequence is 16 residues long. CDR1 and CDR2 (germline): SGHRS, YFSETQ. CDR3 in DNA: TGCGCCAGCAGCGGCTCTACTTCCGGTGGGGTCGAAAAACTGTTTTTT. Protein: CASSGSTSGGVEKLFF.

The rearrangement links TRBV5-1 to TRBJ1-4; D remains unclear. V gave up 1 base and J gave up 1 base, with 8 bases separating them. The CDR3 loop spans 15 amino acids. Germline assignment: CDR1 SGHRS and CDR2 YFSETQ. CDR3 DNA: TGCGCCAGCAGCTTGAATACGGGAACTAATGAAAAACTGTTTTTT. Its protein is CASSLNTGTNEKLFF. The full variable domain, completed using reference TRBV5-1 and TRBJ1-4, is KAGVTQTPRYLIKTRGQQVTLSCSPISGHRSVSWYQQTPGQGLQFLFEYFSETQRNKGNFPGRFSGRQFSNSRSEMNVSTLELGDSALYLCASSLNTGTNEKLFFGSGTQLSVL.

The rearrangement links TRBV18 to TRBJ1-1, with 7 bases aligning to TRBD1. The CDR3 covers 14 residues. Germline V gene data show CDR1 as KGHSH and CDR2 as LQKENI. With 4 bases clipped from V and 2 bases from J, the junction kept 4 bases outside the gene matches. The CDR3 DNA reads as TGTGCCAGCTCACGAGACAGGGCCAACACTGAAGCTTTCTTT. Translating gives CASSRDRANTEAFF.

The CDR3 is CASSAGTSGRWVGELFF. The CDR3 nucleotides are TGTGCCAGCAGCGCTGGGACTAGCGGGAGATGGGTCGGGGAGCTGTTTTTT. The gene calls are TRBV28 and TRBJ2-2; 14 nucleotides line up with TRBD2. Germline values: CDR1 MDHEN, CDR2 SYDVKM. Trimming cost V 6 bases and J 7 bases; bases outside gene matches: 10. The CDR3 has 17 amino acids.

The genes are TRBV28 and TRBJ1-1, with 7 nucleotides matching TRBD1. Germline loops: CDR1 MDHEN, CDR2 SYDVKM. This CDR3 is 14 amino acids long. The junction had 11 bases not matched to a gene; V was cut back by 7 bases and J by 6 bases. CDR3 coding DNA: TGTGCCAGCAATCGACAGGGTTCGGTTGCTGAAGCTTTCTTT. Its protein product is CASNRQGSVAEAFF.

J is TRBJ2-7 and V is TRBV28; 11 bases agree with TRBD2. The J segment lost 4 bases and the V segment lost 5 bases, leaving 4 bases of the junction unmatched. CDR1 and CDR2 (germline): MDHEN, SYDVKM. The CDR3 has 14 amino acids. Written as DNA, the CDR3 is TGTGCCAGCAGTCCACTAGCGGGAGCTTACGAGCAGTACTTC. Its translation is CASSPLAGAYEQYF.

The chain recombines TRBV15 with TRBJ2-5; a possible D gene is TRBD2 (5 bases). The J call may be incorrect, as the DNA end agrees better with TRBJ2-7. The CDR3 totals 14 residues. Germline loops: CDR1 LNHNV, CDR2 YYDKDF (reference sequence). CDR3 in amino acids: CATSREEASYEQYF. In DNA form, the CDR3 reads TGTGCCACCAGCAGAGAGGAGGCCTCCTACGAGCAGTACTTC.

This chain joins TRBV5-1 and TRBJ2-7; TRBD2 matches 9 bases. The CDR3 is 16 residues long. Looked up from germline, CDR1 is SGHRS and CDR2 is YFSETQ. Trimming cost V 4 bases and J 3 bases; bases outside gene matches: 11. For the CDR3, the DNA is TGCGCCAGCAGCAGGGGGTCAGCGGGAGGTAACTACGAGCAGTACTTC. Amino acids: CASSRGSAGGNYEQYF.

The chain is built from TRBV29-1 and TRBJ2-2; D perhaps matches TRBD2 (5 bases). In germline, CDR1 is SQVTM, CDR2 ANQGSEA. There are 14 residues in the CDR3. The ends were cut back, 5 bases at V and 6 bases at J, with 16 bases in the middle. CDR3 loop: CSVRVGAAAGELFF. DNA for the CDR3: TGCAGCGTTCGGGTGGGAGCGGCTGCCGGGGAGCTGTTTTTT.

The V gene is TRBV27, the J gene TRBJ1-4; unclear D gene. This CDR3 has 14 residues. CDR1 and CDR2 from the germline V gene are MNHEY and SMNVEV (reference sequence). Trimming stripped 3 bases from V and 7 bases from J, with 12 bases between. The CDR3 bases are TGTGCCAGCAGTTTGGCCGCGCTCCCTGAAAAACTGTTTTTT. This encodes CASSLAALPEKLFF.

V and J are TRBV5-1 and TRBJ2-3; tentative D call: TRBD2 (7 bases). This CDR3 has 15 amino acids. CDR1 is SGHRS, CDR2 YFSETQ, per germline. Trimming removed 1 base from V and 1 base from J, with 10 bases in between. DNA for the CDR3: TGCGCCAGCAGCTTGCGGGGGGCAGGCACAGATACGCAGTATTTT. Translated, it gives CASSLRGAGTDTQYF.

This clone was seen a single time. The gene calls are TRBV14 and TRBJ2-7; 9 nucleotides match TRBD1. The V segment lost 3 bases and the J segment 2 bases; nucleotides outside the gene matches: 8. The CDR3 loop spans 16 amino acids. Germline CDR1 is SGHDN and CDR2 is FVKESK. The CDR3 loop is CASSHRRDRETYEQYF. Written as DNA, the CDR3 is TGTGCCAGCAGCCACCGACGGGACAGGGAAACCTACGAGCAGTACTTC.

The chain links TRBV7-2 to TRBJ2-2; the match to TRBD2 covers 10 bases. Looked up from germline, CDR1 is SGHTA and CDR2 is FQGNSA. This CDR3 has 16 amino acids. V trimming: 6 bases; J trimming: 1 base; junction bases outside the gene matches: 5. The CDR3 nucleotides are TGTGCCAGCAGAAGAAGCGGGAGGGTGAACACCGGGGAGCTGTTTTTT. Translated, it gives CASRRSGRVNTGELFF.

This clone was counted only a few times. CDR3: CASSSLPLEQVYSGANVLTF. The CDR3 coding sequence is TGTGCCAGCTCAAGCCTCCCCCTCGAACAGGTCTACTCTGGGGCCAACGTCCTGACTTTC. The rearrangement links TRBV18 to TRBJ2-6; weak D call: TRBD1 (5 bases). CDR1 and CDR2 from the germline V gene are KGHSH and LQKENI. This CDR3 region has 20 residues. V was clipped by 5 bases and J by 0 bases, with 23 bases between them.

The table lists this clone with a count of one. The rearrangement uses TRBV6-6 and TRBJ1-2; D unresolved. V was trimmed by 4 bases and J by 1 base, leaving 7 bases between them. The CDR3 has 13 amino acids. Germline V lookup: CDR1 MNHNY, CDR2 SVGAGI (reference sequence). The CDR3 DNA reads TGTGCCAGCAGTTCAGTCAGTAACTATGGCTACACCTTC. It is translated as CASSSVSNYGYTF.

The gene calls are TRBV2 and TRBJ2-2, with 10 bases identical to TRBD2. The CDR3 is 14 amino acids. The germline CDR1 and CDR2 sequences are SNHLY and FYNNEI. Trimming removed 8 bases from V and 7 bases from J; junction bases left unmatched: 7. DNA of the CDR3: TGTGCCAGCTCGGCTAGCGGGAGCATCGGGGAGCTGTTTTTT. Protein sequence: CASSASGSIGELFF.

The chain joins TRBV7-2 to TRBJ2-1, with 11 bases matching TRBD2. This CDR3 comprises 15 residues. After removal of 3 bases from V and 4 bases from J, the junction contained 2 bases not matched to a gene. In germline, CDR1 is SGHTA, CDR2 FQGNSA. Here the CDR3 reads CASSLTSGVYNEQFF. As DNA, the CDR3 is TGTGCCAGCAGCTTGACTAGCGGGGTTTACAATGAGCAGTTCTTC.

The genes are TRBV28 and TRBJ1-2; D not resolved. Trimming took off 5 bases at V and 3 bases at J, with 13 bases between the two ends. Germline V gene sequence: CDR1 MDHEN, CDR2 SYDVKM. This CDR3 has 14 amino acids. The CDR3 DNA reads TGTGCCAGCAGTGTGGACCGACTTCACTATGGCTACACCTTC. This encodes CASSVDRLHYGYTF.

Concerning this clone: This likely traces to a read error, being one base from a far larger clone. This specimen includes other DNA sequences encoding the same CDR3. V usage is TRBV6-1 and J usage is TRBJ1-1; a possible D gene is TRBD1 (5 bases). CDR3 size: 13 residues. Germline CDR1 is MNHNS and CDR2 is SASEGT. V gave up 3 bases and J gave up 1 base, with 6 bases separating them. CDR3 coding DNA: TGTGCCAGCAGTGACAGGGAGAACACTGAAGCTTTCTTT. Translation gives CASSDRENTEAFF.

This clone was observed a handful of times. The same CDR3 can be traced to other DNA sequences in this sample. As DNA, the CDR3 is TGTGCCAGCAGCCCCGCCAGGGGCTACGAGCAGTACTTC. Amino acids: CASSPARGYEQYF. V usage is TRBV28 and J usage is TRBJ2-7; TRBD1 might be the D (6 bases). The germline V gene has CDR1 MDHEN and CDR2 SYDVKM. The CDR3 loop spans 13 amino acids. V gave up 6 bases and J gave up 3 bases, with 12 bases separating them.

This chain links TRBV5-8 with TRBJ2-5; TRBD2 might be the D (5 bases). The CDR3 sequence is 15 residues long. V was cut by 2 bases and J by 0 bases, with 11 bases left in between. Per germline, CDR1 SGHTS and CDR2 YDEGEE. The CDR3 sequence: CASSFNPGNQETQYF. The CDR3 coding sequence is TGTGCCAGCAGCTTCAATCCGGGAAACCAAGAGACCCAGTACTTC.